This T cell receptor beta chain was captured in a study of blood T cell repertoires in COVID-19. Turning to the study itself: The study drew acute and convalescent COVID-19 samples from the United States, Italy and Spain.

TCRdb's copy holds only in-frame clones and misses some; the assay was immunoSEQ multiplex PCR. The table shows approximately 200,000 clones, with 65% to 85% occurring only once. This sequence originates from a woman of 80 years or more with acute or convalescent COVID-19. Sample: peripheral blood.

The CDR3 protein is CASSIDVLGGKNIQYF. CDR3 bases: TGTGCCAGTAGTATAGACGTCCTGGGAGGGAAAAACATTCAGTACTTC. The chain uses TRBV19 and TRBJ2-4, with 7 bases lining up with TRBD2. The CDR3 loop spans 16 amino acids. Trimming took 0 bases from V and 4 from J; bases not matched to a gene: 6. Germline lookup yields CDR1 LNHDA and CDR2 SQIVND (reference sequence).